A selection of T cell receptor beta chains follows, all from one sample in a study of shared T cell receptors in the human thymus. Sequenced by immunoSEQ multiplex PCR; TCRdb stores in-frame clones only, minus some. The top ten clones hold around 0.01% of a sample with approximately 660,000 clones, 85% to 90% of them seen once. These same records also appear under a second study, on human thymus T cells.

The sequencing input was thymocytes. These receptors all come from a boy younger than two with a congenital heart defect. Each CDR3 is given with its conserved first and last residue. Each record gives: V gene, D gene, J gene, clone size, CDR3 protein, CDR3 DNA. The D gene is left open where the match is weak. Size is stated for part of the rows, as once, few or many counts, or as a class when the clone is expanded.

TRBV14	TRBD2	TRBJ2-1	.	CASSQIGVAGGSSYNEQFF	TGTGCCAGCAGCCAAATCGGGGTTGCGGGAGGAAGCTCCTACAATGAGCAGTTCTTC
TRBV7-2	TRBD1	TRBJ2-3	.	CASSLEFRGQRPGDTQYF	TGTGCCAGCAGCTTAGAGTTTCGGGGACAGCGGCCCGGGGATACGCAGTATTTT
TRBV30	.	TRBJ1-2	.	CAWSRGRAYGYTF	TGTGCCTGGAGCCGGGGGAGGGCATATGGCTACACCTTC
TRBV4-3	TRBD2	TRBJ2-7	few	CASSQGTSGGYEQYF	TGCGCCAGCAGCCAAGGGACTAGCGGGGGATACGAGCAGTACTTC
TRBV28	.	TRBJ2-7	.	CASSLWGGLYEQYF	TGTGCCAGCAGTTTATGGGGGGGGCTCTACGAGCAGTACTTC
TRBV7-6	.	TRBJ2-2	once	CASSDLGGELFF	TGTGCCAGCAGTGACCTAGGAGGGGAGCTGTTTTTT
TRBV2	.	TRBJ2-3	once	CASSESRTPSSTDTQYF	TGTGCCAGCAGTGAATCCAGGACACCTTCTAGCACAGATACGCAGTATTTT
TRBV29-1	TRBD2	TRBJ2-7	once	CSVEATSRQPYEQYF	TGCAGCGTTGAAGCGACTAGCAGACAACCCTACGAGCAGTACTTC
TRBV7-6	TRBD2	TRBJ2-5	.	CASSPRRGGTSGPPRETQYF	TGTGCCAGCAGCCCTCGGAGAGGGGGGACTAGCGGCCCCCCCCGGGAGACCCAGTACTTC
TRBV19	.	TRBJ1-2	.	CASSRAEDSLLGGYTF	TGTGCCAGTAGCCGAGCTGAGGACAGTTTGTTGGGTGGCTACACCTTC
TRBV30	.	TRBJ2-7	.	CAWSVSRAHEQYF	TGTGCCTGGAGTGTAAGCAGGGCCCACGAGCAGTACTTC
TRBV5-1	.	TRBJ2-7	.	CASSLTRAEPSYEQYF	TGCGCCAGCAGCTTGACACGTGCCGAACCCTCCTACGAGCAGTACTTC
TRBV6-1	TRBD1	TRBJ2-7	.	CASTTDRDGYYEQYF	TGTGCCAGCACTACGGACAGGGATGGTTACTACGAGCAGTACTTC
TRBV6-5	TRBD2	TRBJ2-7	.	CASRDLAGQKYF	TGTGCCAGCAGGGATCTAGCGGGACAGAAGTACTTC
TRBV27	.	TRBJ2-2	.	CASSSGGNANTGELFF	TGTGCCAGCAGTTCCGGCGGGAACGCGAACACCGGGGAGCTGTTTTTT
TRBV7-8	.	TRBJ2-1	.	CASSLALGLNEQFF	TGTGCCAGCAGCTTAGCACTAGGGTTGAATGAGCAGTTCTTC
TRBV19	TRBD2	TRBJ2-7	.	CASSPQGGAYEQYF	TGTGCCAGTAGTCCCCAGGGAGGGGCCTACGAGCAGTACTTC
TRBV9	.	TRBJ1-2	.	CASSVDPKLARTNYGYTF	TGTGCCAGCAGCGTAGACCCCAAGTTGGCCAGGACTAACTATGGCTACACCTTC
TRBV27	TRBD1	TRBJ2-7	.	CASSSRDRGSSYEQYF	TGTGCCAGCAGTTCCCGGGACAGGGGGTCCTCCTACGAGCAGTACTTC
TRBV25-1	.	TRBJ2-1	.	CASSEVTSRREQFF	TGTGCCAGCAGTGAAGTAACTAGCCGACGGGAGCAGTTCTTC
TRBV5-6	.	TRBJ1-2	.	CASSLRRLGGNYGYTF	TGTGCCAGCAGCTTACGGAGATTGGGGGGTAACTATGGCTACACCTTC
TRBV4-3	.	TRBJ2-6	.	CASSHVTSMVGSGGANVLTF	TGCGCCAGCAGTCATGTAACATCTATGGTAGGTTCAGGAGGGGCCAACGTCCTGACTTTC
TRBV20-1	.	TRBJ2-7	.	CSAGGLHEQYF	TGCAGTGCTGGGGGACTCCACGAGCAGTACTTC
TRBV5-4	TRBD1	TRBJ2-5	.	CASSVGFRDREETQYF	TGTGCCAGCAGCGTTGGTTTCCGGGACAGGGAAGAGACCCAGTACTTC
TRBV5-4	.	TRBJ2-7	.	CASSYGQPTSYEQYF	TGTGCCAGCAGTTACGGACAGCCCACTAGCTACGAGCAGTACTTC
TRBV27	.	TRBJ2-4	.	CASRPYEGTKNIQYF	TGTGCCAGCAGGCCATACGAGGGTACCAAAAACATTCAGTACTTC
TRBV30	TRBD2	TRBJ2-3	.	CAWTQTSGTRTDTQYF	TGTGCCTGGACCCAGACTAGCGGGACTCGCACAGATACGCAGTATTTT
TRBV6-5	.	TRBJ1-1	.	CASRTRRGENTEAFF	TGTGCCAGCAGGACAAGACGGGGGGAGAACACTGAAGCTTTCTTT
TRBV27	.	TRBJ2-7	.	CASSLSGSGVYEQYF	TGTGCCAGCAGTTTAAGTGGCAGTGGAGTCTACGAGCAGTACTTC
TRBV6-5	.	TRBJ1-3	few	CASSYSAGSSGNTIYF	TGTGCCAGCAGTTACTCTGCGGGGAGCTCTGGAAACACCATATATTTT
TRBV14	.	TRBJ2-1	.	CASSQGRGTYNEQFF	TGTGCCAGCAGCCAAGGCAGGGGCACCTACAATGAGCAGTTCTTC
TRBV5-4	TRBD2	TRBJ2-1	.	CASRRTSEPYNEQFF	TGTGCCAGCAGAAGGACTAGCGAACCCTACAATGAGCAGTTCTTC
TRBV27	TRBD1	TRBJ2-7	.	CASSLGRDRVSYEQYF	TGTGCCAGCAGTTTGGGTCGGGACAGGGTTTCCTACGAGCAGTACTTC
TRBV11-2	.	TRBJ2-1	.	CASSLPESDHNEQFF	TGTGCCAGCAGCTTACCAGAAAGCGACCACAATGAGCAGTTCTTC
TRBV7-3	.	TRBJ2-2	once	CASSLVLNTGELFF	TGTGCCAGCAGCCTCGTCCTGAACACCGGGGAGCTGTTTTTT
TRBV27	.	TRBJ2-7	.	CASSTGGGPYEQYF	TGTGCCAGCAGTACAGGGGGGGGACCCTACGAGCAGTACTTC
TRBV5-6	TRBD2	TRBJ2-3	.	CASSLGSRAGEPDTQYF	TGTGCCAGCAGCTTGGGTAGTCGAGCGGGAGAACCCGATACGCAGTATTTT
TRBV6-1	.	TRBJ2-7	.	CASSDLFSYEQYF	TGTGCCAGCAGTGACCTTTTCTCCTACGAGCAGTACTTC
TRBV2	TRBD1	TRBJ1-2	.	CASTELAGQGARGYTF	TGTGCCAGCACAGAACTGGCGGGACAGGGGGCTCGCGGCTACACCTTC
TRBV7-9	.	TRBJ2-7	.	CASRGEQGAEQYF	TGTGCCAGCAGGGGAGAACAGGGAGCCGAGCAGTACTTC
TRBV11-3	.	TRBJ2-7	.	CASSLVGQGSYEQYF	TGTGCCAGCAGCTTAGTTGGCCAGGGTTCCTACGAGCAGTACTTC
TRBV6-1	TRBD2	TRBJ2-5	.	CASSETWGAGETQYF	TGTGCCAGCAGTGAGACGTGGGGAGCGGGGGAGACCCAGTACTTC
TRBV6-5	.	TRBJ2-1	.	CASSYEGADRYDEQFF	TGTGCCAGCAGTTACGAAGGGGCCGATCGATACGATGAGCAGTTCTTC
TRBV4-3	TRBD1	TRBJ1-1	.	CASSNGRGQNTEAFF	TGCGCCAGCAGCAACGGTAGGGGGCAGAACACTGAAGCTTTCTTT
TRBV28	TRBD1	TRBJ1-5	.	CASSLFGDRVVYSNQPQHF	TGTGCCAGCAGTTTATTCGGGGACAGGGTGGTTTATAGCAATCAGCCCCAGCATTTT
TRBV28	.	TRBJ1-1	.	CASSPHPGKAEAFF	TGTGCCAGCAGTCCACATCCGGGAAAGGCTGAAGCTTTCTTT
TRBV2	TRBD1	TRBJ1-2	.	CASSARGAGGGYTF	TGTGCCAGCAGTGCCCGTGGGGCAGGGGGCGGCTACACCTTC